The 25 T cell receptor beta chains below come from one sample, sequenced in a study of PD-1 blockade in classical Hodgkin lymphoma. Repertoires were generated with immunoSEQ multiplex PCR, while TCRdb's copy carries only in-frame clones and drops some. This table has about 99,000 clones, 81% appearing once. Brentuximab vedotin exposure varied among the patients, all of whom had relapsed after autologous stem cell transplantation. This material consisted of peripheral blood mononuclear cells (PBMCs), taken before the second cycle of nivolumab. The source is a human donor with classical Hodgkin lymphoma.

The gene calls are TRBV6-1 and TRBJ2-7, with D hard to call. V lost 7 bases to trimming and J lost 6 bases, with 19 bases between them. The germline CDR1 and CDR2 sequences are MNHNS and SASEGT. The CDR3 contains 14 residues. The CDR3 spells CASNPLFSPTEQYF. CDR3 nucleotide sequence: TGTGCCAGCAACCCCTTGTTCTCTCCGACCGAGCAGTACTTC.

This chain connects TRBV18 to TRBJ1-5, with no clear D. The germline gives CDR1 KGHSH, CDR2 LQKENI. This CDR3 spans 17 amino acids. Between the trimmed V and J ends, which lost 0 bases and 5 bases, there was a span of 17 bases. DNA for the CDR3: TGTGCCAGCTCACCACCGGGGAGGTCCGATGGGGATCAGCCCCAGCATTTT. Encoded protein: CASSPPGRSDGDQPQHF. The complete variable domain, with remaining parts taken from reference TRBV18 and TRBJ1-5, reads NAGVMQNPRHLVRRRGQEARLRCSPMKGHSHVYWYRQLPEEGLKFMVYLQKENIIDESGMPKERFSAEFPKEGPSILRIQQVVRGDSAAYFCASSPPGRSDGDQPQHFGDGTRLSIL.

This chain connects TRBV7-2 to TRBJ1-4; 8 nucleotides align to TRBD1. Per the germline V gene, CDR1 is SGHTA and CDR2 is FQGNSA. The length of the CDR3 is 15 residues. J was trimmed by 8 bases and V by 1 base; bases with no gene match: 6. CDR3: CASSLGSGGGEKLFF. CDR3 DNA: TGTGCCAGCAGCTTAGGGTCAGGGGGCGGCGAAAAACTGTTTTTT. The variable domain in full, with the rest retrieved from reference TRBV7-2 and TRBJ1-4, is GAGVSQSPSNKVTEKGKDVELRCDPISGHTALYWYRQSLGQGLEFLIYFQGNSAPDKSGLPSDRFSAERTGGSVSTLTIQRTQQEDSAVYLCASSLGSGGGEKLFFGSGTQLSVL.

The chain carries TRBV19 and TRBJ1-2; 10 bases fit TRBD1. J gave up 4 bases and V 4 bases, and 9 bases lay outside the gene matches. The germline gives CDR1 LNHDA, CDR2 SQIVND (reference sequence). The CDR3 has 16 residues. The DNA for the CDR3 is TGTGCCAGTAGTACCGTCTGGGACAGGGGATCCTATGGCTACACCTTC. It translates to CASSTVWDRGSYGYTF. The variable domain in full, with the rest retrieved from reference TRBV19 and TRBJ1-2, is DGGITQSPKYLFRKEGQNVTLSCEQNLNHDAMYWYRQDPGQGLRLIYYSQIVNDFQKGDIAEGYSVSREKKESFPLTVTSAQKNPTAFYLCASSTVWDRGSYGYTFGSGTRLTVV.

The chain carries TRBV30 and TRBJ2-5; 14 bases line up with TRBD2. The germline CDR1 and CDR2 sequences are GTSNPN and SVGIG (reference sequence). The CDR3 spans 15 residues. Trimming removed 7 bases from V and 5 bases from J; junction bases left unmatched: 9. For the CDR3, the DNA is TGTGCCTTAAAGACTAGCGGGAGGGCCTGGGAGACCCAGTACTTC. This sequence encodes CALKTSGRAWETQYF.

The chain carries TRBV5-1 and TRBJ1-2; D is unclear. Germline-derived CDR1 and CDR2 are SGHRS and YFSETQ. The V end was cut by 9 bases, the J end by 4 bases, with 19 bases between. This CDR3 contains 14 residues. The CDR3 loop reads CATQQTAGSYGYTF. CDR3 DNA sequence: TGCGCCACCCAACAGACCGCGGGGTCCTATGGCTACACCTTC.

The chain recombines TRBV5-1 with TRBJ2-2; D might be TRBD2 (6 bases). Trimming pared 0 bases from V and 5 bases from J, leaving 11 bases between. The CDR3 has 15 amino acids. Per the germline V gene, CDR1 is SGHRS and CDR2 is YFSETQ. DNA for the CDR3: TGCGCCAGCAGCTTGGGGCGGGGTGAGACCGGGGAGCTGTTTTTT. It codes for CASSLGRGETGELFF.

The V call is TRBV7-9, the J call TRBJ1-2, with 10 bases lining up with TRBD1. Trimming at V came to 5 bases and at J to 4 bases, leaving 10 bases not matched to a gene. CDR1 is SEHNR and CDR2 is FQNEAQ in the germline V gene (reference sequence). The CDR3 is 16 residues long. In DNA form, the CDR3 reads TGTGCCAGCAGCGCGGGACAGGGGACCTCCTCCTATGGCTACACCTTC. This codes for CASSAGQGTSSYGYTF.

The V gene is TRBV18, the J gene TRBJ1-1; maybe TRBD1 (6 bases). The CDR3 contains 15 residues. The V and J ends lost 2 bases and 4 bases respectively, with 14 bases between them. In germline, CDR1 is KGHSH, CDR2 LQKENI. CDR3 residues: CASSPAFGGPTEAFF. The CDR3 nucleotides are TGTGCCAGCTCACCAGCCTTCGGGGGCCCCACTGAAGCTTTCTTT.

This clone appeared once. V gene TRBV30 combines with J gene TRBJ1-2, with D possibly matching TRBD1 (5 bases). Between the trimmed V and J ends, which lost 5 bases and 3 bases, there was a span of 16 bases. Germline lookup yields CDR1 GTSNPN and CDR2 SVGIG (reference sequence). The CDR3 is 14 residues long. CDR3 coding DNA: TGTGCCTGGCGGGGCTGGAACAGATACTATGGCTACACCTTC. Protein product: CAWRGWNRYYGYTF.

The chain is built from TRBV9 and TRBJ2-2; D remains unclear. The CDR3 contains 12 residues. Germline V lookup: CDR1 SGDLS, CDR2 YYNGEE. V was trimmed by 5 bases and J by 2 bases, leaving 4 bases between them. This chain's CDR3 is CASSINTGELFF. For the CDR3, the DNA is TGTGCCAGCAGTATTAACACCGGGGAGCTGTTTTTT.

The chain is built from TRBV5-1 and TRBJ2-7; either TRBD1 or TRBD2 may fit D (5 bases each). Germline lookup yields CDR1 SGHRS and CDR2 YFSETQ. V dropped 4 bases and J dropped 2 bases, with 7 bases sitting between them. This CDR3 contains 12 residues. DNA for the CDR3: TGCGCCAGCAGCGGGGGAACCTACGAGCAGTACTTC. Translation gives CASSGGTYEQYF.

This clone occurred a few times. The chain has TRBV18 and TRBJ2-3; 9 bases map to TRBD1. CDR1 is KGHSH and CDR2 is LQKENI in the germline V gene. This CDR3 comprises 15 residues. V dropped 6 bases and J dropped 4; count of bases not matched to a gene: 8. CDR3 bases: TGTGCCAGCTCCCCAGGGACAGGGTCAGCAGATACGCAGTATTTT. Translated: CASSPGTGSADTQYF.

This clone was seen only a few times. This chain's CDR3 is CAISEYAQSSLMNTEAFF. CDR3 DNA: TGTGCCATCAGTGAGTACGCACAGTCAAGTCTAATGAACACTGAAGCTTTCTTT. This sequence joins TRBV10-3 and TRBJ1-1; D unclear. There are 18 residues in the CDR3. CDR1 and CDR2 (germline): ENHRY, SYGVKD. V was pared by 1 base and J by 0 bases, with 18 bases between.

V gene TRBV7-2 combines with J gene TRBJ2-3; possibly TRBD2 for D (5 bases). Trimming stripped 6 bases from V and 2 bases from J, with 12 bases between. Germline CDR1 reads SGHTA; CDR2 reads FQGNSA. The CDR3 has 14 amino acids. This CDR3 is CASSPGSPTDTQYF. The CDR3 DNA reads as TGTGCCAGCAGTCCGGGGTCCCCCACAGATACGCAGTATTTT.

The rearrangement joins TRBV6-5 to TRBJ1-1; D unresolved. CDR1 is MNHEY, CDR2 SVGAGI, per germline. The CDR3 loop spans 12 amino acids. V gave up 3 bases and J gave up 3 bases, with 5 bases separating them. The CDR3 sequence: CASSYSHTEAFF. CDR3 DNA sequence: TGTGCCAGCAGTTATTCCCACACTGAAGCTTTCTTT.

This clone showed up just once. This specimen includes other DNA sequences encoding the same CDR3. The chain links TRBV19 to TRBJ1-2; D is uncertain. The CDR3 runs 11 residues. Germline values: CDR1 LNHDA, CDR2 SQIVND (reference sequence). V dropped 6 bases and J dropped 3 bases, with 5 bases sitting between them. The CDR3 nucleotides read TGTGCCAGTAGAAATTACTATGGCTACACCTTC. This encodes CASRNYYGYTF.

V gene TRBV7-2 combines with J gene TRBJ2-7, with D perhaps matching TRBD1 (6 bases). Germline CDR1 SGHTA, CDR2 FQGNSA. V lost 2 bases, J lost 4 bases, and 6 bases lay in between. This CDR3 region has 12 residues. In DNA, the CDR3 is TGTGCCAGCAGCTTACAGGGGTACGAGCAGTACTTC. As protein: CASSLQGYEQYF.

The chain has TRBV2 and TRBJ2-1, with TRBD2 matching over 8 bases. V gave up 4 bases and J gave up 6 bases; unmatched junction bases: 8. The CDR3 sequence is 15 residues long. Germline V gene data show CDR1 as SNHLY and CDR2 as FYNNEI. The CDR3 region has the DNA TGTGCCAGCAGTGTCAACGGGAGGGTCTCCAATGAGCAGTTCTTC. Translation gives CASSVNGRVSNEQFF.

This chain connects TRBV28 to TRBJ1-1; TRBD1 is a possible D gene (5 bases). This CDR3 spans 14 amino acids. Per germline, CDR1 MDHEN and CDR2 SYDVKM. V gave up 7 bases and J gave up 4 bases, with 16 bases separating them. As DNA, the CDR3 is TGTGCCAGCAACATGCTTGGGGGGAGCACTGAAGCTTTCTTT. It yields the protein CASNMLGGSTEAFF.

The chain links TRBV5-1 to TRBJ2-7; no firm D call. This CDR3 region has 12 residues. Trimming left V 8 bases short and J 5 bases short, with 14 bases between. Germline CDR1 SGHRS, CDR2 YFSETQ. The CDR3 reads CASGVDSDEQYF. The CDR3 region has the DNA TGCGCCAGTGGAGTTGATTCTGACGAGCAGTACTTC.

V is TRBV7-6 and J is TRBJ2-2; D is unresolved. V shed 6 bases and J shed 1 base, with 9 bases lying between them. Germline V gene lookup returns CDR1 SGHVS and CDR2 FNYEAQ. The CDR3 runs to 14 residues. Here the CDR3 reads CASRADGNTGELFF. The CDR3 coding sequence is TGTGCCAGCAGAGCAGACGGGAACACCGGGGAGCTGTTTTTT.

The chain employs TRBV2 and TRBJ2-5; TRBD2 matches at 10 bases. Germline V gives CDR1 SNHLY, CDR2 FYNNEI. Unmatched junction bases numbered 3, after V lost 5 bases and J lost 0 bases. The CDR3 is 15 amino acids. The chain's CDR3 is CASSKREGYQETQYF. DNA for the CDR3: TGTGCCAGCAGTAAGCGGGAGGGGTACCAAGAGACCCAGTACTTC.

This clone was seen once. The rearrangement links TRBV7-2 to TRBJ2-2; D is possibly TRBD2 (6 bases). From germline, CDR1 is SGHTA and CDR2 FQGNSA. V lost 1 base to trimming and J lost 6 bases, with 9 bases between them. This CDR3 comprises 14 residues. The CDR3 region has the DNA TGTGCCAGCAGCTTAGTGGGGGGATCCGGGGAGCTGTTTTTT. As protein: CASSLVGGSGELFF.

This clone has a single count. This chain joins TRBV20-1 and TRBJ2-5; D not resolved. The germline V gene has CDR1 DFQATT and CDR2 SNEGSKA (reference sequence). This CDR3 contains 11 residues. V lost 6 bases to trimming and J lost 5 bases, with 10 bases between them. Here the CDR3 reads CSAIPRETQYF. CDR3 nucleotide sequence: TGCAGTGCGATACCCCGGGAGACCCAGTACTTC.